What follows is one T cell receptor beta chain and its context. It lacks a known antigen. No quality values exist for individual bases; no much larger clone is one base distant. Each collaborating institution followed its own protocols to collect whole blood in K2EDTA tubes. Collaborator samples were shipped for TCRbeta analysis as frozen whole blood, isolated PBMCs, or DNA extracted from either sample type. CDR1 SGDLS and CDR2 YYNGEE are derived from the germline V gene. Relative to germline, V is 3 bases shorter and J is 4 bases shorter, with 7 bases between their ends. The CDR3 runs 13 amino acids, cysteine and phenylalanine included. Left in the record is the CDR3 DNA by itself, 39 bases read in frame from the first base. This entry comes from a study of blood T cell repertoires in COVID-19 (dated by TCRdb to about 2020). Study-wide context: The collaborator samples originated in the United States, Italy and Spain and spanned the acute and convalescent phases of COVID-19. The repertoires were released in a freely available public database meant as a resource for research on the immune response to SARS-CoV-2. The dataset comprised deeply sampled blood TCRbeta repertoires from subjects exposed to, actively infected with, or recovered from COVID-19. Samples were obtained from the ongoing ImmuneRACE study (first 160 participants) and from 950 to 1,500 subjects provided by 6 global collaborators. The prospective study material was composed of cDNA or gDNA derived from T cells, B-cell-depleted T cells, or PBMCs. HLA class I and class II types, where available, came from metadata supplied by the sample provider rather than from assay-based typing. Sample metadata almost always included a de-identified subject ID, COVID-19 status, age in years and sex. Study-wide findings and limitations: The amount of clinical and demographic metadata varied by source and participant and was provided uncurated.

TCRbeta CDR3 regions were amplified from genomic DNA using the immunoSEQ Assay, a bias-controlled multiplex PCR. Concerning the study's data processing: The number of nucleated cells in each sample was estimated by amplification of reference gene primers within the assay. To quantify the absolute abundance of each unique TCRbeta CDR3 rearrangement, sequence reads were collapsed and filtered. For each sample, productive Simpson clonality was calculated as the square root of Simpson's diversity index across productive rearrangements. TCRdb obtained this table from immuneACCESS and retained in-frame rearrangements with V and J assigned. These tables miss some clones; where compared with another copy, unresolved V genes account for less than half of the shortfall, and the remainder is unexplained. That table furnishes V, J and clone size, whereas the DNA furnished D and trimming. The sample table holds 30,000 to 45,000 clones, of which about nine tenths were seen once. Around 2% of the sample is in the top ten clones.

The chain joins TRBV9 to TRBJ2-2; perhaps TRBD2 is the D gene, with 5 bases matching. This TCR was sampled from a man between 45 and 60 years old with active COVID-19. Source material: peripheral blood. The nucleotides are TGTGCCAGCAGCGGACTAAGCACCGGGGAGCTGTTTTTT. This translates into CASSGLSTGELFF.